This T cell receptor beta chain was documented in a study of glioma-infiltrating T cells. Whole-study results and caveats: Tissue and blood shared very few CDR3 sequences. Above-expected tissue-blood divergence occurred in all gliomas, most in low-grade ones.

Of note for this clonotype: The antigen remains unidentified.

The iRepertoire nested amplicon-rescue multiplex PCR amplified TCR alpha and beta CDR3s from RNA. Input was roughly 100-450 ng of tissue mRNA or PBMC total RNA. TCRdb independently ran MiXCR on the multiplex PCR reads; one entry per CDR3 protein. The repertoire consists of about 3,900 distinct CDR3 sequences, with 25% to 40% occurring once and the leading ten covering about a quarter. The CDR3 runs 18 residues. Trimming removed 3 bases from V and 0 bases from J; junction bases left unmatched: 4. Germline assignment: CDR1 SGDLS and CDR2 YYNGEE. The source of this sequence is a human donor with low-grade glioma or glioblastoma, undergoing nonglioma brain surgery, or in good health (not recorded which). Sequenced: glioma tissue, nonneoplastic brain tissue, or PBMCs (not recorded which). The chain recombines TRBV9 with TRBJ2-3; 16 bases are shared with TRBD2. The CDR3 DNA reads as TGTGCCAGCAGCGCCGGGACTAGCGGGGGGGGGAGCACAGATACGCAGTATTTT. Its translation is CASSAGTSGGGSTDTQYF.